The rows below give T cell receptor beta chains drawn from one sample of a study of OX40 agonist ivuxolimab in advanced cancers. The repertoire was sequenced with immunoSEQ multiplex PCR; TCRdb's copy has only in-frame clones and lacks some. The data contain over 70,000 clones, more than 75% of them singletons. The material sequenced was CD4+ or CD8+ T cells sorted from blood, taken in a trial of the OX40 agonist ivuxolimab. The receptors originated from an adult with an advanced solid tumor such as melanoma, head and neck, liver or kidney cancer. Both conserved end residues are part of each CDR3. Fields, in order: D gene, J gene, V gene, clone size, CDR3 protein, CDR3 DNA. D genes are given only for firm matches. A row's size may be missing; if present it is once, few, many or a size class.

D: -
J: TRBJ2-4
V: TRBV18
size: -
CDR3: CASSPAQVLAKNIQYF
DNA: TGTGCCAGCTCACCCGCGCAGGTGCTAGCCAAAAACATTCAGTACTTC

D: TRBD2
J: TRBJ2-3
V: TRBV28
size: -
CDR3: CASSLEGGADTQYF
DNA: TGTGCCAGCAGTTTAGAGGGAGGGGCAGATACGCAGTATTTT

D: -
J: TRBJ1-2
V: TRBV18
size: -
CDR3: CASSPRTLLGNQVYGYTF
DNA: TGTGCCAGCTCACCTCGGACCCTTCTAGGGAATCAAGTCTATGGCTACACCTTC

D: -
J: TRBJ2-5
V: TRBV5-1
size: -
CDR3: CASSLQETQYF
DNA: TGCGCCAGCAGCTTACAAGAGACCCAGTACTTC

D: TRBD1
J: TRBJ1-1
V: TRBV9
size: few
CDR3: CASSPRTGRNTEAFF
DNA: TGTGCCAGCAGCCCCCGGACAGGGAGGAACACTGAAGCTTTCTTT

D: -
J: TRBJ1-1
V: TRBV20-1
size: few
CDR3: CSVTSRDEAFF
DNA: TGCAGTGTTACCTCTCGGGATGAAGCTTTCTTT

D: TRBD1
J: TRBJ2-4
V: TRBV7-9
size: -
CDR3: CASSSLRGDRSNIQYF
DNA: TGTGCCAGCAGCTCCCTCCGTGGGGACAGATCAAACATTCAGTACTTC

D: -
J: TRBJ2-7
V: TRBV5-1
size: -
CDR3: CASSLLGRGYEQYF
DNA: TGCGCCAGCAGCTTGTTAGGCAGGGGCTACGAGCAGTACTTC

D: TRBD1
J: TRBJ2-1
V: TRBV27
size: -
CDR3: CASSLTGTGGYEQFF
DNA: TGTGCCAGCAGTCTCACCGGGACAGGGGGCTATGAGCAGTTCTTC

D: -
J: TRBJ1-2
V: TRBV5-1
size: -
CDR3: CASSLLAGSRSTF
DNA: TGCGCCAGCAGCTTGCTGGCAGGGTCAAGGAGCACCTTC

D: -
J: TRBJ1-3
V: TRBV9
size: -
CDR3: CASSATGNTIYF
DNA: TGTGCCAGCAGCGCCACTGGAAACACCATATATTTT

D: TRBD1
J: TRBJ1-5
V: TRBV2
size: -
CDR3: CASSRQGAGNQPQHF
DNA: TGTGCCAGCAGTCGACAGGGGGCGGGCAATCAGCCCCAGCATTTT

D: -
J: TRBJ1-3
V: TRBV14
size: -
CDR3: CASSQSEDERNTIYF
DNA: TGTGCCAGCAGCCAATCGGAGGACGAGAGAAACACCATATATTTT

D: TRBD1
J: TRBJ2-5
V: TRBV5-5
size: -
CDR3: CASSGDRETQYF
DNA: TGTGCCAGCAGCGGGGACAGAGAGACCCAGTACTTC

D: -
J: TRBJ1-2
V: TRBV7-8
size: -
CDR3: CASSLGKNYGYTF
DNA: TGTGCCAGCAGCTTGGGGAAAAACTATGGCTACACCTTC

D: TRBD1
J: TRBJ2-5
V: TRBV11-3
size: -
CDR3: CASSPGQGETQYF
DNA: TGTGCCAGCAGCCCGGGACAGGGGGAGACCCAGTACTTC

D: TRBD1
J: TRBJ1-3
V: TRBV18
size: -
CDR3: CASSPSDRGRLDTIYF
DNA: TGTGCCAGCTCACCATCGGACAGGGGGCGGTTGGACACCATATATTTT

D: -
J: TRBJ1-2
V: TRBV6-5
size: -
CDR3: CASTPDTGLYGYTF
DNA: TGTGCCAGCACCCCCGACACCGGTCTCTATGGCTACACCTTC